Below, one TCR beta chain is given with its context. Using RNA template, CDR3s of TCR alpha and beta were amplified with iRepertoire arm-PCR. TCRdb analysed the multiplex PCR reads with MiXCR anew, one entry per CDR3 protein. The sample has 300,000 to 450,000 distinct CDR3 sequences, about 40% seen once. These data belong to a study of glioma-infiltrating T cells. V lost 1 base to trimming and J lost 11 bases; unmatched junction nucleotides: 6. CDR3 length equals 15 residues. The germline V gene encodes CDR1 SEHNR and CDR2 FQNEAQ (reference sequence). The sequencing input was glioma tissue, nonneoplastic brain tissue, or PBMCs (not recorded which). The receptor comes from a human donor with low-grade glioma or glioblastoma, undergoing nonglioma brain surgery, or in good health (not recorded which). The chain employs TRBV7-9 and TRBJ2-1; 12 nucleotides align to TRBD1. CDR3 protein: CASSLVGTGGDKQFF. The CDR3 region has the DNA TGTGCCAGCAGCTTAGTAGGGACAGGGGGCGATAAGCAGTTCTTC.